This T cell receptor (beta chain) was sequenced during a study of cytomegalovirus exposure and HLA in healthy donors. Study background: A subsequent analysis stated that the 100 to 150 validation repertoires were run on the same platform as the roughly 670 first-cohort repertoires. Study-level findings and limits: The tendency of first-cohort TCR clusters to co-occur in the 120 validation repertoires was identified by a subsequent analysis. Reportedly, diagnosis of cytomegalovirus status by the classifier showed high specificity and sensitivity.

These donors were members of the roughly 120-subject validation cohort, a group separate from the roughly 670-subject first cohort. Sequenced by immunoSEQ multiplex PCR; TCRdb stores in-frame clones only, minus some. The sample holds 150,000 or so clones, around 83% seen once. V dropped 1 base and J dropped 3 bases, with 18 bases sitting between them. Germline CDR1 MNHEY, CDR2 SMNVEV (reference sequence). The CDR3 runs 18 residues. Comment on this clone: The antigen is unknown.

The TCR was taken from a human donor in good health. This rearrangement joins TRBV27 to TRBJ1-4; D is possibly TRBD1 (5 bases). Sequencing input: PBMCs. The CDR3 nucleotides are TGTGCCAGCAGTTTATACTTGGTAGGAGGGGCAGCTAATGAAAAACTGTTTTTT. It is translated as CASSLYLVGGAANEKLFF.